Sequencing of this TCR beta chain was carried out in a study of regulatory T cells in long-lasting Graves disease (dated by TCRdb to the early 2020s). For the wider study: Patients with newly diagnosed Graves' disease had been on antithyroid drugs for under 3 months. The study was registered as a clinical trial and conducted in China. TCR sequencing covered 13 persistent and around 20 newly diagnosed Graves' disease patients, approximately 33 samples in total. Persistent Graves' disease patients were compared with newly diagnosed Graves' disease patients by peripheral blood TCR sequencing and RNA sequencing.

What this sample's time point label stands for: newly diagnosed GD, antithyroid drugs for less than 3 months. RNA was extracted from PBMCs in TRIzol for both TCR sequencing and RNA sequencing. The diagnosis of Graves' disease was made according to American Thyroid Association guidelines. Patients were recruited from an endocrinology department in Xi'an, China. Each patient gave approximately 9 milliliters of peripheral blood, collected in an EDTA anticoagulant tube. PBMCs were isolated by Ficoll Paque Plus density gradient separation without further T cell sorting. An Agilent 2100 Bioanalyzer and agarose gel were used to check RNA quality, and a NanoDrop 2000 was used to measure RNA concentration. The CDR1 and CDR2 encoded by the germline V gene (reference sequence) are DFQATT and SNEGSKA. Between the V and J ends, shortened by 0 bases and 8 bases respectively, the junction contains 19 bases. From the cysteine through the phenylalanine, the CDR3 covers 15 amino acids. The entry retains the CDR3 DNA only, 45 bases that are in frame from base 1.

Results and caveats for the whole study, not just this receptor: TRBV28, TRBJ1-2 and TRBJ2-5 were preferentially used in persistent disease, while TRBV20-1 and TRBJ2-1 were favored in newly diagnosed disease. Only the TCR beta chain was sequenced and analyzed. Lower TCR Shannon entropy and fewer highly expanded clones were observed in persistent Graves' disease patients than in newly diagnosed patients, which suggested clonal expansion. As a limitation, the authors acknowledged that the small sample size may reduce accuracy. Persistent patients shared more public clonotypes among themselves (around 3,000) than newly diagnosed patients did (more than 950). Only peripheral blood was studied, because thyroid tissue, the primary lesion, was inaccessible.

Only a few counts were recorded for this clonotype. No cognate antigen has been identified for it. Base qualities are not provided; no much larger clone lies one nucleotide away. The library was made by multiplex PCR. Sequencing was performed on an Illumina HiSeq 4000. To build TCR beta libraries, CDR3 regions were amplified by Arm-PCR using iRepertoire HTBI primers. PCR products were gel purified before sequencing. In the paper's pipeline: Gene usage analysis of CDR3 amino acid clonotypes relied on the approximately 60 TRBV and about 15 TRBJ segments identified across samples. COPE and FqMerger were used to merge the filtered high-quality paired reads into contigs. Contigs were aligned with BLAST to IMGT TRBV, TRBD and TRBJ reference genes, and CDR3 was defined per IMGT. Highly expanded clones were defined as clonotypes with a frequency above 0.1%. Shannon entropy was used to measure repertoire diversity, and the Gini coefficient was used to measure V-J evenness. Public clonotypes were defined as clonotypes shared by more than one individual. In TCRdb, the public reads were trimmed at Q25 with fastp and aligned with MiXCR, with productive beta chains retained. Rows are unified per CDR3 protein, each entry keeping the most common DNA and genes. These V and J calls are TCRdb output, not the study's own analysis. Across this sample there are under 800,000 distinct CDR3 sequences, with roughly 15% seen only once. The ten largest clones add up to 18% of the sample.

Separately, the same data were catalogued under a study of T cells in Graves' hyperthyroidism and ophthalmopathy. The second paper further reports: Stable Graves' hyperthyroidism was defined as no progression to ophthalmopathy during 18 months of follow-up. The hyperthyroidism patients were between 18 and 65 years old and newly diagnosed, with a disease duration of less than 2 months. Any patient with an uncontrolled infection, another autoimmune disease, pregnancy or lactation was excluded. Diagnoses were based on clinical symptoms, serum thyroxine and TRAb, thyroid ultrasound and orbital computed tomography. For the first round of RT-PCR on the TCR CDR3, the HTBI primer set was used together with the Qiagen OneStep RT-PCR kit. Most expanded thyroid clonotypes (frequency above 0.001) were also detected in blood, suggesting blood repertoires may reflect thyroid immune responses. A model built on a 13 V-J signature distinguished ophthalmopathy from stable hyperthyroidism, reaching roughly 88% sensitivity and under 84% specificity in cross-validation and 80%/75% in testing. In validation, progression to ophthalmopathy was predicted by the model with about 70% sensitivity and roughly 76% specificity, a median of about 6 months before onset. TCR V-J signatures able to tell the groups apart were searched for in a discovery cohort of 100 patients, of whom approximately 40 had Graves' ophthalmopathy and roughly 58 had stable Graves' hyperthyroidism. An independent validation cohort of 18 to 20 hyperthyroidism patients and approximately 15 patients who later progressed to ophthalmopathy tested prospective prediction of ophthalmopathy. The approximately 100 discovery patients were randomly split 7:3 into training and test sets. Thyroid tissue and blood T-cell repertoires from six Graves' hyperthyroidism patients were also compared in the study. Once sampling was done, hyperthyroidism patients were given methimazole at a starting dose of 30 mg daily, whereas ophthalmopathy patients were given high-dose intravenous methylprednisolone. Libraries were constructed in a second round of multiplex PCR, after which size selection and purification were performed. Sequencing of the libraries was done on an Illumina HiSeq2000 using paired-end 100 bp reads. SOAPnuke was used to process the raw data, removing reads that contained adapters or uncalled bases, had a mean Phred below 15, or lacked an exact match to the constant primer or identifier. High-quality paired reads were merged with COPE v1.2.5, and unique nucleotide sequences were defined as clonotypes. MiTCR v1.1 was used to align the clonotypes against IMGT TRBV, TRBD and TRBJ reference segments. The analysis included only V-J combinations with a frequency above 0.0001, which together covered more than 98% of the repertoires. The TCS score was defined as the ratio of F50 (clonal expansion) to E x V (chaos), calculated using BLOSUM62-based TCRdist between CDR3 peptides within each V-J. Welch's t-statistics and random forest reduced approximately 520 V-J features to some 14, which were used in a naive Bayes classifier (R e1071). No statistical method was used to set the sample size in advance, and investigators knew the group allocation. According to the paper, TCR Vbeta CDR3 sequencing was carried out on around 140 peripheral blood samples, which came from about 45 ophthalmopathy, roughly 75 hyperthyroidism and about 17 progressor patients.

The sequence was obtained from a woman in her 30s with Graves disease. Donor details come from another sample of the same person, matched by shared clones. The specimen comprised peripheral blood mononuclear cells (PBMCs), sampled at new diagnosis, from a patient treated with antithyroid drugs. In this chain, TRBV20-1 is recombined with TRBJ1-2; no D gene call is confident. The nucleotide sequence reads TGCAGTGCTAGAGATAGAGGGCAGCCGACGGGGGGCTACACCTTC. Translated, it reads CSARDRGQPTGGYTF.